This T cell receptor beta chain was captured by sequencing in a study of CD8 T cells in Susac syndrome (dated by TCRdb to between 2019 and 2020). Describing the broader study: Among the sequenced Susac syndrome patients, about 6 had clinically active disease and roughly 8 were in clinical remission. At the time of blood withdrawal, Susac syndrome patients were either therapy-naive, taking corticosteroids (with some also receiving IVIg), or on IVIg alone. Whether CD8+ T cell activation and differentiation in Susac syndrome was antigen driven was tested using repertoire sequencing. Findings and caveats that apply to the study as a whole: The number of individuals in the TCR sequencing and HLA analysis was recognized as being relatively small. In the CD4+ T cell repertoire of Susac syndrome patients, clonal expansion was not detected.

RNA was extracted with the RNeasy kit and 0.5 to 1 ug was reverse transcribed using random hexamers. The immunoSEQ multiplex PCR assay, which covers 54 Vbeta and 13 Jbeta segments, was used to amplify TCR beta CDR3 regions. PCR amplification bias was corrected using a synthetic template baseline for primer optimization and computational correction. On the study's bioinformatics: Reads were annotated to V, D and J genes per IMGT and analyzed with immunoSEQ Analyzer, keeping only productive sequences. To calculate clonality, Shannon entropy was normalized by log2 of the number of productive unique sequences and then subtracted from one. For each patient and control, public and private clones were evaluated among the 100 most prevalent clones. A clone was defined as Susac-specific if it was absent from the healthy and MS cohorts, from roughly 990 published viral clones and from other ImmuneACCESS disease sequences. TCRdb reanalyzed the raw reads on its own, using fastp at Q25 for trimming and MiXCR for clone calling, and kept in-frame beta chains. Each record represents a unique CDR3 protein, reported with the most common genes and DNA among its rows. The V and J calls here are based on TCRdb, not the publication. The sample yields about 94,000 distinct CDR3 sequences; around 94% were counted once. The top ten clonotypes cover about 0.3% of the sample.

Note on this clonotype: Its antigen is not yet known. Base qualities are missing; no much larger clone stands one base away.

Peripheral blood CD8+ and CD4+ T cells from healthy donors, Susac syndrome patients and multiple sclerosis patients were profiled using high-throughput TCR beta sequencing. The Susac syndrome patients fulfilled recently defined diagnostic criteria for definite or probable disease. CD8+ TEMRA cells were enriched by FACS, while bulk CD8+ and CD4+ T cells were purified by magnetic negative isolation. Blood was collected in EDTA tubes and processed within 24 hours, with PBMCs isolated through density gradient centrifugation. PBMCs destined for TCR sequencing were cryopreserved in liquid nitrogen and later thawed in a 37 °C water bath. The sorted or isolated CD4+, CD8+ and CD8+ TEMRA cells had a purity of 90% or higher. The V and J ends are trimmed by 5 bases and 8 bases, leaving 19 bases between them. The CDR3, from cysteine to phenylalanine, totals 15 residues. Solely the CDR3 DNA is kept, with 45 bases framed from the first base. The germline V gene (reference sequence) yields SEHNR for CDR1 and FQNEAQ for CDR2.

The TCR comes from a human donor with Susac syndrome. Sequenced input: CD4+ T cells from PBMCs. This chain joins TRBV7-9 to TRBJ2-1; the D region possibly corresponds to TRBD2 (7 bases align). The DNA sequence is as follows: TGTGCCAGCAGCCCGCGGGGGAACAAGGGGGATGAGCAGTTCTTC. This encodes CASSPRGNKGDEQFF.